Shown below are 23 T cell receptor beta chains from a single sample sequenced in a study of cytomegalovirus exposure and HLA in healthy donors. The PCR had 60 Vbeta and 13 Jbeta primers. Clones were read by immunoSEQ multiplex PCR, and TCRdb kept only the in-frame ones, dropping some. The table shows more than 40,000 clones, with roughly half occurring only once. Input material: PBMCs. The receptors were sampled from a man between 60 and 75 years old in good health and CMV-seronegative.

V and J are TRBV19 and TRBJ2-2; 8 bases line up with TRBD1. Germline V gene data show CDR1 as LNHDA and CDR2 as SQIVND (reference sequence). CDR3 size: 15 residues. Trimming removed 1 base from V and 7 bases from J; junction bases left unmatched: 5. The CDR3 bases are TGTGCCAGTAGTATAGTGGCAGGGGGCCTCGGGGAGCTGTTTTTT. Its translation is CASSIVAGGLGELFF.

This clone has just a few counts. CDR3 DNA sequence: TGTGCCAGTCGTCAGGCTGGGCCCCAGCATTTT. This codes for CASRQAGPQHF. This chain links TRBV19 with TRBJ1-5; no clear D gene. This CDR3 spans 11 amino acids. V lost 8 bases and J lost 9, with 11 bases in between. Looked up from germline, CDR1 is LNHDA and CDR2 is SQIVND (reference sequence). Together with reference TRBV19 and TRBJ1-5, the CDR3 gives the full variable domain: DGGITQSPKYLFRKEGQNVTLSCEQNLNHDAMYWYRQDPGQGLRLIYYSQIVNDFQKGDIAEGYSVSREKKESFPLTVTSAQKNPTAFYLCASRQAGPQHFGDGTRLSIL.

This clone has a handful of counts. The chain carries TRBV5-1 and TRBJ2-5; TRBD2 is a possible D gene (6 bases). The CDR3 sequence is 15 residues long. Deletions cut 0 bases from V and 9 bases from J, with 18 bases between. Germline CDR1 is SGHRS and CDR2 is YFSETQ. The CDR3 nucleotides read TGCGCCAGCAGCTTGGGGGAGGCAGGGCGGTCGGCCCAGTACTTC. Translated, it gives CASSLGEAGRSAQYF. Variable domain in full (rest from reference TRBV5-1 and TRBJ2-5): KAGVTQTPRYLIKTRGQQVTLSCSPISGHRSVSWYQQTPGQGLQFLFEYFSETQRNKGNFPGRFSGRQFSNSRSEMNVSTLELGDSALYLCASSLGEAGRSAQYFGPGTRLLVL.

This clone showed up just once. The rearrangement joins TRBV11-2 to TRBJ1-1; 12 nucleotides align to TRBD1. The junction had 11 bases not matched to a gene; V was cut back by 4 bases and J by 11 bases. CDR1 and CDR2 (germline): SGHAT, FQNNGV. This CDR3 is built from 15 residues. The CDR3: CASSSGRDRGRGAFF. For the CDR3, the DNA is TGTGCCAGCAGCTCCGGACGGGACAGGGGGCGAGGGGCTTTCTTT.

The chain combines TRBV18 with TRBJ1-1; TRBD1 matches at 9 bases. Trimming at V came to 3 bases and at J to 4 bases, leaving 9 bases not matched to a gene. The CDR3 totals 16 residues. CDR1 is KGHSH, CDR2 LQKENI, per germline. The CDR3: CASSPRDRVRATEAFF. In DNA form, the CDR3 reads TGTGCCAGCTCACCCAGGGACAGGGTTCGGGCCACTGAAGCTTTCTTT. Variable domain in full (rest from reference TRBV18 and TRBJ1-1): NAGVMQNPRHLVRRRGQEARLRCSPMKGHSHVYWYRQLPEEGLKFMVYLQKENIIDESGMPKERFSAEFPKEGPSILRIQQVVRGDSAAYFCASSPRDRVRATEAFFGQGTRLTVV.

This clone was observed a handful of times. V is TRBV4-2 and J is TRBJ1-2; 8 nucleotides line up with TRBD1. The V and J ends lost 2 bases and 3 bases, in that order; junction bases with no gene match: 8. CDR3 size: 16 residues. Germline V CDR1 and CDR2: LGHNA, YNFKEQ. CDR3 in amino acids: CASSQLDGQGDYGYTF. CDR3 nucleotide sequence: TGTGCCAGCAGCCAACTCGACGGACAGGGAGACTATGGCTACACCTTC.

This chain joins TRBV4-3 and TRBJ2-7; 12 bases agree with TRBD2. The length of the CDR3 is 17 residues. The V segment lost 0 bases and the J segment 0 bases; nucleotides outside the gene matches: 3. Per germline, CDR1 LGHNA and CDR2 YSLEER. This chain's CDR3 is CASSQEGTSGSSYEQYF. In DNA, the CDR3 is TGCGCCAGCAGCCAAGAGGGGACTAGCGGGTCCTCCTACGAGCAGTACTTC.

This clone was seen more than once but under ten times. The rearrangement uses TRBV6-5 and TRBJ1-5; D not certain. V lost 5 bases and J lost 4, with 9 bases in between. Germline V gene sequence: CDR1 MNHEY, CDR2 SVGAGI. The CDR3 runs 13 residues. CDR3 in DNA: TGTGCCAGCAGTCGCAGAAGAAATCAGCCCCAGCATTTT. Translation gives CASSRRRNQPQHF.

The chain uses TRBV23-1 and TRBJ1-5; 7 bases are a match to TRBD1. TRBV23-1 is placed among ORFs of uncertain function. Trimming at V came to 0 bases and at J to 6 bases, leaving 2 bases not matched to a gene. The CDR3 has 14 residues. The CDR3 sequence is CASSQSGTAQPQHF. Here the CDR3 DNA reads TGCGCCAGCAGTCAATCAGGGACAGCTCAGCCCCAGCATTTT.

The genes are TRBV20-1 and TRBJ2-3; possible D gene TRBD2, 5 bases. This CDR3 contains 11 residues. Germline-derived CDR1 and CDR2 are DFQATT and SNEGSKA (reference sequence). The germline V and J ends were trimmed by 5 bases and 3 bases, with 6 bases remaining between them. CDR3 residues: CSAGLTDTQYF. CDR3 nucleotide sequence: TGCAGTGCTGGACTGACAGATACGCAGTATTTT.

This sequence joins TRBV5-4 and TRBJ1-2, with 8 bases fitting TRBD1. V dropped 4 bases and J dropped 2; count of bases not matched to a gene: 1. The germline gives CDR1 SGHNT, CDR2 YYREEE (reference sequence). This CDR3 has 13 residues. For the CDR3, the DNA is TGTGCCAGCAGCCGGACAGGGAACTATGGCTACACCTTC. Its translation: CASSRTGNYGYTF.

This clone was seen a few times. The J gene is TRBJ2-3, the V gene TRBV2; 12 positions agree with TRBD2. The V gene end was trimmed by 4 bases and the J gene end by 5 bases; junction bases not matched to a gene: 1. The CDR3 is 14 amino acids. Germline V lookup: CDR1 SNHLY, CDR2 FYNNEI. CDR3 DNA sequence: TGTGCCAGCAGTGGACTAGCGGGAGAAGATACGCAGTATTTT. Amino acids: CASSGLAGEDTQYF.

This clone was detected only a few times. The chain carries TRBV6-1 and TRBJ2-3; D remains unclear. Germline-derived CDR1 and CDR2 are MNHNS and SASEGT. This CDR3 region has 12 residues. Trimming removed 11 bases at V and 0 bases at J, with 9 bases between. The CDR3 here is CAGSPSTDTQYF. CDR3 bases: TGTGCCGGCTCTCCTAGCACAGATACGCAGTATTTT.

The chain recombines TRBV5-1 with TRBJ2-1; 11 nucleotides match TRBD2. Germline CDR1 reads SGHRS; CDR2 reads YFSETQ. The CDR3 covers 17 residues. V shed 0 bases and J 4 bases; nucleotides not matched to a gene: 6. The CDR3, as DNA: TGCGCCAGCAGCTTGGGAACTAGCGGGAGTAGGTACAATGAGCAGTTCTTC. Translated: CASSLGTSGSRYNEQFF.

The CDR3 DNA follows: TGTGCCACTCTAGCGGACTCCTACGAGCAGTACTTC. The encoded protein is CATLADSYEQYF. V usage is TRBV2 and J usage is TRBJ2-7; 7 nucleotides line up with TRBD2. The J segment lost 0 bases and the V segment lost 10 bases, leaving 3 bases of the junction unmatched. The CDR3 length is 12 residues. CDR1 and CDR2 from the germline V gene are SNHLY and FYNNEI.

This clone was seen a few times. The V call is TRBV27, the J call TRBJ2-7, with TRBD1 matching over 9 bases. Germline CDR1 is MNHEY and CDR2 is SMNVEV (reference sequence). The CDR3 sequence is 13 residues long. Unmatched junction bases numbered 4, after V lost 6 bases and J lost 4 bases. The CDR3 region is CASRTQGAYEQYF. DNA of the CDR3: TGTGCCAGCAGAACACAGGGGGCTTACGAGCAGTACTTC.

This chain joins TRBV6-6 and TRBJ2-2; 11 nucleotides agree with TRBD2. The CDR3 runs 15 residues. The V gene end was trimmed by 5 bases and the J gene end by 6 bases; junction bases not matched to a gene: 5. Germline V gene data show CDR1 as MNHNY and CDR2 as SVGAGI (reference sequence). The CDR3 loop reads CASSDSGRGPGELFF. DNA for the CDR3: TGTGCCAGCAGTGATAGCGGGAGGGGGCCCGGGGAGCTGTTTTTT.

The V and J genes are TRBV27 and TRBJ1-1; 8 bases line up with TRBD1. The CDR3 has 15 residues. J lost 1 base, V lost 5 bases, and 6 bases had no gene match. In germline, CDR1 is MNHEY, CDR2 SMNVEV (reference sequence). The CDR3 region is CASSPRDRQNTEAFF. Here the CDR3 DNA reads TGTGCCAGCAGTCCGCGGGACAGGCAGAACACTGAAGCTTTCTTT.

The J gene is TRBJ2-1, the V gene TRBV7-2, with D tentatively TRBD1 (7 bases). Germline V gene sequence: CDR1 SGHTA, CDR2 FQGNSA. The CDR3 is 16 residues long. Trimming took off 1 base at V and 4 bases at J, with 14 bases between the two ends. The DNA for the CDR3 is TGTGCCAGCAGCTTAGTCGTGGCAGGGGGGTACAATGAGCAGTTCTTC. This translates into CASSLVVAGGYNEQFF.

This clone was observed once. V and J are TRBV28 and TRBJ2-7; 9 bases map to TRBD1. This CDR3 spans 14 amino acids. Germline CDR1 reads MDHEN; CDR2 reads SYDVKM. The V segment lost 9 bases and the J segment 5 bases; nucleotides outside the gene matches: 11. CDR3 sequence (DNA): TGTGCCAGTGGGGAAGGACAGGGGTTTAACGAGCAGTACTTC. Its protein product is CASGEGQGFNEQYF.

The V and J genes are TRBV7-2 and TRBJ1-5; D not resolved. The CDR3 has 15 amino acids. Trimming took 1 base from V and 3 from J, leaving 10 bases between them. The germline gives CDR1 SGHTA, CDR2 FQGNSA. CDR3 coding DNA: TGTGCCAGCAGCTTAGAAGGAGGGTTCAATCAGCCCCAGCATTTT. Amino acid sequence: CASSLEGGFNQPQHF.

CDR3 region: CASSLDKGALKAFF. CDR3 bases: TGTGCCAGCAGCTTAGACAAGGGGGCCTTGAAAGCTTTCTTT. The chain combines TRBV6-5 with TRBJ1-1, with 7 nucleotides matching TRBD1. This CDR3 has 14 amino acids. In germline, CDR1 is MNHEY, CDR2 SVGAGI. V dropped 6 bases and J dropped 9; count of bases not matched to a gene: 13.

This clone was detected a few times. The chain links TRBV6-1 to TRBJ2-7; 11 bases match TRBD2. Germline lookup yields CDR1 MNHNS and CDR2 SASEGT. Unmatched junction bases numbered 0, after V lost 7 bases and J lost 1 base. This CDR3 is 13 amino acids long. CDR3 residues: CASTSGRSYEQYF. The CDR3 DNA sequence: TGTGCCAGCACTAGCGGGAGGTCCTACGAGCAGTACTTC.